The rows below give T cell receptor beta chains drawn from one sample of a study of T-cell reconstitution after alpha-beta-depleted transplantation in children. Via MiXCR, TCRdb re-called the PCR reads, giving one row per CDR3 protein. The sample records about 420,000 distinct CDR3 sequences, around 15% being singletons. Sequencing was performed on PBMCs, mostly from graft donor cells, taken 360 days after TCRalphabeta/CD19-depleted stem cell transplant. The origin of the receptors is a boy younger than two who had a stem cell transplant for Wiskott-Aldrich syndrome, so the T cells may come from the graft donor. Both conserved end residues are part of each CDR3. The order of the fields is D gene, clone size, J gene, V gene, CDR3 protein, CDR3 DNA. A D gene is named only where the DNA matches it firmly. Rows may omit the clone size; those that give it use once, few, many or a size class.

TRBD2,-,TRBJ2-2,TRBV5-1,CASSLLAGRNTGELFF,TGCGCCAGCAGCCTCCTAGCGGGGAGGAACACCGGGGAGCTGTTTTTT
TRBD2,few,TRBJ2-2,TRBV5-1,CASSWAGAGELFF,TGCGCCAGCAGCTGGGCGGGGGCCGGGGAGCTGTTTTTT
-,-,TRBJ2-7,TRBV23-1,CASTADRCYEQYF,TGCGCCAGCACCGCGGACAGATGCTACGAGCAGTACTTC
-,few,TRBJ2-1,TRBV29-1,CSAEQGEQFF,TGCAGCGCGGAACAGGGTGAGCAGTTCTTC
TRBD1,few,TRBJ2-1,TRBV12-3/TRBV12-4,CASSKGTVAYNEQFF,TGTGCCAGCAGTAAGGGGACAGTCGCCTACAATGAGCAGTTCTTC
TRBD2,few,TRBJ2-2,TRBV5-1,CASSSGLAGANTGELFF,TGCGCCAGCAGCTCTGGACTAGCGGGAGCCAACACCGGGGAGCTGTTTTTT
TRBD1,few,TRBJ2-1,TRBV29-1,CSVAHYRGRPYNEQFF,TGCAGCGTTGCCCACTACAGGGGTCGACCCTACAATGAGCAGTTCTTC
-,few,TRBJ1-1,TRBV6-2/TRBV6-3,CASNPKGNTEAFF,TGTGCCAGCAATCCCAAGGGGAACACTGAAGCTTTCTTT
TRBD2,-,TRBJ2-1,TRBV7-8,CASSLGLAGGREQFF,TGTGCCAGCAGCTTAGGACTAGCGGGGGGGCGTGAGCAGTTCTTC
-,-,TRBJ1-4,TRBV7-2,CASSFRNRATNEKLFF,TGTGCCAGCAGCTTCCGTAACAGGGCAACTAATGAAAAACTGTTTTTT
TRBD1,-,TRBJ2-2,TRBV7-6,CASSLRETGVYTGELFF,TGTGCCAGCAGCTTACGCGAGACAGGGGTTTACACCGGGGAGCTGTTTTTT
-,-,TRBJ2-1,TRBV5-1,CASSSQSHSDEQFF,TGCGCCAGCAGCTCACAAAGCCATAGCGATGAGCAGTTCTTC
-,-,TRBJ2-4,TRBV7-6,CASSQGRGAKNIQYF,TGTGCCAGCAGCCAGGGGAGGGGAGCCAAAAACATTCAGTACTTC
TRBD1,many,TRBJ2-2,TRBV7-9,CASSPHRGLPTGELFF,TGTGCCAGCAGCCCACACAGGGGCCTCCCCACCGGGGAGCTGTTTTTT
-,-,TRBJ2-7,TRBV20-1,CSARRRGASREQYF,TGCAGTGCTAGACGCAGAGGGGCCTCGCGGGAGCAGTACTTC
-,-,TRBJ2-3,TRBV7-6,CASSPRTPPYTDTQYF,TGTGCCAGCAGCCCCCGGACTCCCCCATACACAGATACGCAGTATTTT
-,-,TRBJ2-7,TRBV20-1,CSAMDRRSYEQYF,TGCAGTGCTATGGACAGACGTTCCTACGAGCAGTACTTC
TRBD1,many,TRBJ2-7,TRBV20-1,CSAERQGYYEQYF,TGCAGTGCCGAGAGACAGGGGTACTACGAGCAGTACTTC
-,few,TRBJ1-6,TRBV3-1,CASSQDPGPVWRTLHF,TGTGCCAGCAGCCAAGATCCCGGGCCGGTCTGGAGGACCCTCCACTTT
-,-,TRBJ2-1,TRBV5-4,CASSLSGGQSYNEQFF,TGTGCCAGCAGCTTGTCGGGGGGACAGAGCTACAATGAGCAGTTCTTC
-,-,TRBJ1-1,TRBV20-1,CSTKLDAEAFF,TGCAGTACCAAACTGGACGCTGAAGCTTTCTTT
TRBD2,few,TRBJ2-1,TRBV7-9,CASSLVPLAGGYNEQFF,TGTGCCAGCAGCTTAGTTCCCCTAGCGGGAGGCTACAATGAGCAGTTCTTC
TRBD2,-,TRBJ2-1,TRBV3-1,CASSQRSGKPFF,TGTGCCAGCAGCCAAAGGAGCGGGAAGCCGTTCTTC
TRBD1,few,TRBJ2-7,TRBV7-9,CASSPWTGGKAYEQYF,TGTGCCAGCAGCCCCTGGACAGGGGGCAAAGCCTACGAGCAGTACTTC
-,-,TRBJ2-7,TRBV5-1,CASSLAGHEQYF,TGCGCCAGCAGCTTGGCGGGTCACGAGCAGTACTTC
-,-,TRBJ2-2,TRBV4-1,CASSQEVRGTNTGELFF,TGCGCCAGCAGCCAAGAAGTACGGGGGACGAACACCGGGGAGCTGTTTTTT
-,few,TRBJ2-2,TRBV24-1,CATSDGGRNTGELFF,TGTGCCACCAGTGATGGGGGCAGGAACACCGGGGAGCTGTTTTTT
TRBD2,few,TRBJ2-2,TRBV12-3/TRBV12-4,CASSLRASGLVNGELFF,TGTGCCAGCAGTTTAAGAGCCTCGGGACTAGTGAACGGGGAGCTGTTTTTT